Presented here are 20 T cell receptor beta chains from one specimen sequenced in a study of T cell repertoires in cytomegalovirus infection. No antigen has been identified for these receptors. Using its own MiXCR run on the reads, TCRdb lists one record per CDR3 protein. The sample yields some 320,000 distinct CDR3 sequences, 25% to 30% seen once. The material was cultured PBMCs, obtained from culture after CMV antigen stimulation. The receptors shown here come from a human donor in good health (CMV status not recorded). Some clones in this sample may be carry-over from other donors' samples.

This clonotype has just a few counts. This rearrangement joins TRBV5-6 to TRBJ1-5; D is undetermined. V lost 4 bases and J lost 4, with 15 bases in between. This CDR3 spans 15 amino acids. Germline CDR1 is SGHDT and CDR2 is YYEEEE. Here the CDR3 DNA reads TGTGCCAGCAGCCGATTGGACCGGCCGAATCAGCCCCAGCATTTT. Translation gives CASSRLDRPNQPQHF.

This clonotype appeared a few times. This sequence joins TRBV12-3 or TRBV12-4 and TRBJ2-7; D may match TRBD1 or TRBD2 (6 bases each). The CDR3 sequence is 16 residues long. V lost 6 bases, J lost 1 base, and 19 bases lay in between. The CDR3 here is CASSSPGARASYEQYF. The CDR3 nucleotides are TGTGCCAGCAGCTCCCCGGGGGCGCGGGCATCCTACGAGCAGTACTTC.

Of note for this clonotype: The junction differs from germline at one of its ends, possibly a read error. The CDR3 DNA follows: TGTGCCAGCACCTTACAGGGGCCTTCCTCCTACAATGAGCAGTTCTTC. Its protein product is CASTLQGPSSYNEQFF. The chain uses TRBV7-2 and TRBJ2-1; the match to TRBD1 covers 7 bases. The CDR3 sequence is 16 residues long. The germline V gene has CDR1 SGHTA and CDR2 FQGNSA.

The CDR3 DNA reads as TGTGCCAGCAGCTGGGTGGAGGAGCAGTACTTC. Its translation is CASSWVEEQYF. This chain uses TRBV7-3 with TRBJ2-7; no firm D call. The CDR3 runs 11 residues. Germline V gene data show CDR1 as SGHTA and CDR2 as FQGTGA. V was cut by 4 bases and J by 7 bases, with 8 bases left in between.

This clonotype was counted a few times. This chain uses TRBV28 with TRBJ2-5; possible D gene TRBD1, 8 bases. Germline V CDR1 and CDR2: MDHEN, SYDVKM. V was trimmed by 10 bases and J by 5 bases, leaving 14 bases between them. The CDR3 is 12 amino acids. Here the CDR3 DNA reads TGTGCCACCCGGGGGGACAGGGAGACCCAGTACTTC. Translating gives CATRGDRETQYF. The whole variable domain, filled in from reference TRBV28 and TRBJ2-5, reads DVKVTQSSRYLVKRTGEKVFLECVQDMDHENMFWYRQDPGLGLRLIYFSYDVKMKEKGDIPEGYSVSREKKERFSLILESASTNQTSMYLCATRGDRETQYFGPGTRLLVL.

This clonotype was picked up a small number of times. The rearrangement links TRBV27 to TRBJ1-2; 10 bases are shared with TRBD1. The CDR3 totals 18 residues. The V gene end was trimmed by 5 bases and the J gene end by 4 bases; junction bases not matched to a gene: 16. Germline values: CDR1 MNHEY, CDR2 SMNVEV (reference sequence). The chain's CDR3 is CASSRVTGTGAVVYGYTF. The CDR3 DNA follows: TGTGCCAGCAGTCGCGTTACCGGGACAGGGGCCGTAGTCTATGGCTACACCTTC.

A few counts support this clonotype. The chain recombines TRBV7-2 with TRBJ2-7; D is uncertain. The germline V and J ends were trimmed by 5 bases and 2 bases, with 19 bases remaining between them. Germline V gives CDR1 SGHTA, CDR2 FQGNSA. The CDR3 totals 16 residues. CDR3 loop: CASSRVRAESPYEQYF. The CDR3 DNA is TGTGCCAGCAGCCGGGTACGAGCTGAATCTCCCTACGAGCAGTACTTC.

This clonotype was picked up a small number of times. The V call is TRBV19, the J call TRBJ1-2, with D perhaps matching TRBD1 (5 bases). CDR1 LNHDA and CDR2 SQIVND come from the germline V gene (reference sequence). This CDR3 is 12 amino acids long. Trimming removed 5 bases at V and 8 bases at J, with 12 bases between. The CDR3 sequence is CASSYRPLGYTF. The DNA of the CDR3 is TGTGCCAGTAGTTACAGGCCCCTGGGCTACACCTTC.

This clonotype turned up a few times. V is TRBV4-2 and J is TRBJ2-7; 9 nucleotides match TRBD2. The CDR3 sequence is 15 residues long. Losses at the gene ends were 0 bases for V and 4 bases for J; bases not matched to a gene: 4. From germline, CDR1 is LGHNA and CDR2 YNFKEQ. The CDR3 is CASSQDGLAMYEQYF. CDR3 bases: TGTGCCAGCAGCCAAGACGGACTAGCGATGTACGAGCAGTACTTC.

The V and J genes are TRBV6-9 and TRBJ1-5, with 9 bases identical to TRBD1. J lost 7 bases, V lost 4 bases, and 11 bases had no gene match. The CDR3 runs to 16 residues. Germline V gene lookup returns CDR1 MNHGY and CDR2 SVAAGI. The CDR3 coding sequence is TGTGCCAGCAGTTTCCGGGACAGGGCTCCTAACCAGCCCCAGCATTTT. It yields the protein CASSFRDRAPNQPQHF.

This sequence joins TRBV6-5 and TRBJ1-2, with 7 bases lining up with TRBD1. The CDR3 loop spans 14 amino acids. Germline V gene sequence: CDR1 MNHEY, CDR2 SVGAGI. V was clipped by 2 bases and J by 8 bases; unmatched bases: 8. Here the CDR3 reads CASSYLDRAEGYTF. Here the CDR3 DNA reads TGTGCCAGCAGTTACCTCGACAGGGCCGAAGGCTACACCTTC.

V is TRBV10-3 and J is TRBJ1-1, with TRBD1 as a possible D gene (5 bases). CDR1 and CDR2 (germline): ENHRY, SYGVKD. Between the trimmed V and J ends, which lost 6 bases and 5 bases, there was a span of 16 bases. This CDR3 comprises 14 residues. Written as DNA, the CDR3 is TGTGCCATCAGGGAAACAGGAGAGGAGACTGAAGCTTTCTTT. Encoded protein: CAIRETGEETEAFF.

This clonotype was observed a few times. The DNA for the CDR3 is TGTGCCAGCAGCGTGGACGCGGGAGCAGATACGCAGTATTTT. This translates into CASSVDAGADTQYF. V and J are TRBV7-2 and TRBJ2-3; 7 nucleotides agree with TRBD2. This CDR3 has 14 residues. Germline lookup yields CDR1 SGHTA and CDR2 FQGNSA. The J segment lost 4 bases and the V segment lost 5 bases, leaving 6 bases of the junction unmatched.

The chain carries TRBV27 and TRBJ1-6, with a tentative D call TRBD1 (6 bases). The CDR3 is made up of 17 amino acids. The V and J ends lost 1 base and 4 bases respectively, with 14 bases between them. CDR1 MNHEY and CDR2 SMNVEV come from the germline V gene (reference sequence). This chain's CDR3 is CASSLLSEGGYNSPLHF. The CDR3 DNA sequence: TGTGCCAGCAGTTTATTATCCGAGGGGGGTTATAATTCACCCCTCCACTTT.

This clonotype occurred many times. The V and J genes are TRBV7-2 and TRBJ2-1; TRBD2 matches 14 bases. The CDR3 contains 14 residues. After removal of 6 bases from V and 6 bases from J, the junction contained 1 base not matched to a gene. CDR1 SGHTA and CDR2 FQGNSA come from the germline V gene. CDR3 region: CASRTSGRGNEQFF. Written as DNA, the CDR3 is TGTGCCAGCAGGACTAGCGGGAGGGGCAATGAGCAGTTCTTC.

DNA for the CDR3: TGTGCCAGCAGCTTAGGACTAGCGAAAGAGACCCAGTACTTC. It codes for CASSLGLAKETQYF. This rearrangement joins TRBV7-9 to TRBJ2-5; 8 bases fit TRBD2. Germline loops: CDR1 SEHNR, CDR2 FQNEAQ (reference sequence). Trimming removed 1 base from V and 3 bases from J; junction bases left unmatched: 1. The CDR3 loop spans 14 amino acids.

The chain combines TRBV3-1 with TRBJ1-6; TRBD1 agrees at 7 bases. Germline CDR1 is LGHDT and CDR2 is YNNKEL (reference sequence). The CDR3 length is 14 residues. V lost 6 bases, J lost 7 bases, and 6 bases stayed unmatched. The CDR3 reads CASSYSRGNSPLHF. CDR3 in DNA: TGTGCCAGCAGTTACAGCAGGGGGAATTCACCCCTCCACTTT.

The rearrangement joins TRBV3-1 to TRBJ2-1; 12 nucleotides line up with TRBD2. Germline assignment: CDR1 LGHDT and CDR2 YNNKEL (reference sequence). V was pared by 4 bases and J by 5 bases, with 0 bases of the junction left unmatched. The CDR3 covers 14 residues. CDR3 sequence (DNA): TGTGCCAGCAGCCCTAGCGGGGGGGACAATGAGCAGTTCTTC. It yields the protein CASSPSGGDNEQFF.

This sequence joins TRBV12-3 or TRBV12-4 and TRBJ1-5, with 9 positions matching TRBD1. The junction had 4 bases not matched to a gene; V was cut back by 1 base and J by 9 bases. The CDR3 loop spans 14 amino acids. In DNA, the CDR3 is TGTGCCAGCAGTTTAGTGGGACAGGGTACGCCCCAGCATTTT. Its translation: CASSLVGQGTPQHF.

The V and J genes are TRBV6-1 and TRBJ1-2; 7 bases agree with TRBD1. This CDR3 has 16 residues. Germline trimming cut 4 bases from V and 4 bases from J; bases unmatched to any gene: 12. The V gene's germline CDR1 is MNHNS and CDR2 SASEGT. For the CDR3, the DNA is TGTGCCAGCAGTGGGGGGAGGGGGGACAGAAGCTATGGCTACACCTTC. It specifies CASSGGRGDRSYGYTF.